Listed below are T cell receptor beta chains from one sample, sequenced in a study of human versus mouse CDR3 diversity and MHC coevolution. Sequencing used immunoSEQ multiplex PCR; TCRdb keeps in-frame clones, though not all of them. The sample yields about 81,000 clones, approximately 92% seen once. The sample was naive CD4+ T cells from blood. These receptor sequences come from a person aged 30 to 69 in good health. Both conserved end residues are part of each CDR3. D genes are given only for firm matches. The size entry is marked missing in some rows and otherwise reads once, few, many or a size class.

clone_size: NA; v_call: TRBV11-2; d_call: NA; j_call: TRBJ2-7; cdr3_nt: TGTGCCAGCAGCCGGACAGCTTACGAGCAGTACTTC; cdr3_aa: CASSRTAYEQYF
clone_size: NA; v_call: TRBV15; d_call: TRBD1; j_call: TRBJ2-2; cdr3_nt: TGTGCCACCCGGACAGGGGGTTTCGACGGGGAGCTGTTTTTT; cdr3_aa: CATRTGGFDGELFF
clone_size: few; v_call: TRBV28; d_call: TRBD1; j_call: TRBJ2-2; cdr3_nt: TGTGCCAGTTGGACAGGGACCGGGGAGCTGTTTTTT; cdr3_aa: CASWTGTGELFF
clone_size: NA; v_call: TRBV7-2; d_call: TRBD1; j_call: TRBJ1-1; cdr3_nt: TGTGCCAGCACCCGGACAGGGAGGAGCACTGAAGCTTTCTTT; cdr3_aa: CASTRTGRSTEAFF
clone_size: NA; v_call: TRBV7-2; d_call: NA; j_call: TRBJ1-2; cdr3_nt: TGTGCCAGCAGCTTCGCCGGGGACTACACCTTC; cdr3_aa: CASSFAGDYTF
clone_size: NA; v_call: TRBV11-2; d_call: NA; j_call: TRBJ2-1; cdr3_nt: TGTGCCAGCAGCCGTACAGGCCTCAGTTACAATGAGCAGTTCTTC; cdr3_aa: CASSRTGLSYNEQFF
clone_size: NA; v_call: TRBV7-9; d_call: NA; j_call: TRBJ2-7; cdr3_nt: TGTGCCAGCAGCTTGTTGGACATCGACTCCTACGAGCAGTACTTC; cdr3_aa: CASSLLDIDSYEQYF
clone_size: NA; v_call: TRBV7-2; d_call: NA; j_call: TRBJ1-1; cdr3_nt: TGTGCCAGCAGCTGGAGGGACGGTGGGACTGAAGCTTTCTTT; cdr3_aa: CASSWRDGGTEAFF
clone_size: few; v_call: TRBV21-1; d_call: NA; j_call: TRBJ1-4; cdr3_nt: TGTGCCAGCACCAGGGAACGGAGTAATGAAAAACTGTTTTTT; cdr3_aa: CASTRERSNEKLFF
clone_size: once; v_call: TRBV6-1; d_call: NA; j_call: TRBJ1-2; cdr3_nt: TGTGCCAGCAGTGAAGCAGTCGGGGTTAGCTATGGCTACACCTTC; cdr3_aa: CASSEAVGVSYGYTF
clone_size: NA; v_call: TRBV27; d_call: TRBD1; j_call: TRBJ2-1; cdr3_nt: TGTGCCAGCAGGAGACAGGGGGCTGCGGATGAGCAGTTCTTC; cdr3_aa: CASRRQGAADEQFF
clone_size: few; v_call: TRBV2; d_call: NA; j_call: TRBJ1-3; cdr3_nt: TGTGCCAGCAGTGGACAGGATGGAAACACCATATATTTT; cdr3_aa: CASSGQDGNTIYF
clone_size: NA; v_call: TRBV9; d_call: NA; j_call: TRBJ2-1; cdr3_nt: TGTGCCAGCAGCGTAGTATCAGGGAATGAGCAGTTCTTC; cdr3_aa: CASSVVSGNEQFF
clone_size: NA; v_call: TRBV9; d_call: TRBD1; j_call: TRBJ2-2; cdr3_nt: TGTGCCAGCAGCGTAGTGGGACAGGGGTCCGGGGAGCTGTTTTTT; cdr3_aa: CASSVVGQGSGELFF
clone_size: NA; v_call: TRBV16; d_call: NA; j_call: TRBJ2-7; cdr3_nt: TGTGCCAGCAGCCAGAGCTACGAGCAGTACTTC; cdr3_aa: CASSQSYEQYF
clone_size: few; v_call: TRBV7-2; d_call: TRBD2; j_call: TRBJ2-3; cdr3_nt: TGTGCCAGCAGCTTGGCCCCGGGGGGGGGCGGAGATACGCAGTATTTT; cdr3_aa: CASSLAPGGGGDTQYF
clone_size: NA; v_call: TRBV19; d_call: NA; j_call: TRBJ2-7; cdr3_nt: TGTGCCAGTAGTGGGCAGCCGGCCTACGAGCAGTACTTC; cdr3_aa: CASSGQPAYEQYF
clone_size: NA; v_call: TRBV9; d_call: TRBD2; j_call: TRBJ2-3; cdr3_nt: TGTGCCAGCAGCTCTACGGAGCGGGGATTTAGCACAGATACGCAGTATTTT; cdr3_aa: CASSSTERGFSTDTQYF
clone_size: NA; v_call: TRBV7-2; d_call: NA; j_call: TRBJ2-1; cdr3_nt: TGTGCCAGCAGCTTAAGAATGGTGCGGCATGAGCAGTTCTTC; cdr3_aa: CASSLRMVRHEQFF
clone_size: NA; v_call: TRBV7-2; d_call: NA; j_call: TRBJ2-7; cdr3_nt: TGTGCCAGCAGCCCCATTAGGCCCGACAAGTCCTACGAGCAGTACTTC; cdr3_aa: CASSPIRPDKSYEQYF
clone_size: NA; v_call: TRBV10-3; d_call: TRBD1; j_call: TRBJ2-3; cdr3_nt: TGTGCCACGGACGGACAGGGATCAGATACGCAGTATTTT; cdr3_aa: CATDGQGSDTQYF
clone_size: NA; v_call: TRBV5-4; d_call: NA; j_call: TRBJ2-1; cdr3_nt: TGTGCCAGCAGCATGGGTGGAGGGGGCCTCTACAATGAGCAGTTCTTC; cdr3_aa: CASSMGGGGLYNEQFF
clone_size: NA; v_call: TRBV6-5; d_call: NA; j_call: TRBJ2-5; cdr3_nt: TGTGCCAGCAGTCACCGGCCGGGAGAGACCCAGTACTTC; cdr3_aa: CASSHRPGETQYF
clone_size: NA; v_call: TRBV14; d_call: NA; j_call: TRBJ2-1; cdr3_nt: TGTGCCAGCAGCCAAGTAGGCGGGATCTCCTACAATGAGCAGTTCTTC; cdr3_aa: CASSQVGGISYNEQFF
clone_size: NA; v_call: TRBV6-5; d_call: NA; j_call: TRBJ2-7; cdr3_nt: TGTGCCAGCAGCTACCGGGACACGACCTACGAGCAGTACTTC; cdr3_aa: CASSYRDTTYEQYF
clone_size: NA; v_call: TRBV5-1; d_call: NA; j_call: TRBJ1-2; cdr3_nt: TGCGCCAGCAGCCCTGGGGCAGCCGTGTATGGCTACACCTTC; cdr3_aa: CASSPGAAVYGYTF
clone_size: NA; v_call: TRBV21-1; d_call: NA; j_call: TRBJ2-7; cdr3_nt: TGTGCCAGCAGCGGCCCCCGGCAGGGGTTACGCTACGAGCAGTACTTC; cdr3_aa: CASSGPRQGLRYEQYF
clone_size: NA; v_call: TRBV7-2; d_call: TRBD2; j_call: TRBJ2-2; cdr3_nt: TGTGCCAGCAGCCTGGGACTAGCGGGGGACACCGGGGAGCTGTTTTTT; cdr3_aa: CASSLGLAGDTGELFF
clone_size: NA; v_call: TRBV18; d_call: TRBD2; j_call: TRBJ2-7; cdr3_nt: TGTGCCAGCTCACCACCGGGACTAGCGGGTGGGTACGAGCAGTACTTC; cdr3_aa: CASSPPGLAGGYEQYF
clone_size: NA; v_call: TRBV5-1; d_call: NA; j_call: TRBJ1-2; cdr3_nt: TGCGCCAGCAGCTTGGCCGTGGGGGCGGATGGCTACACCTTC; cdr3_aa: CASSLAVGADGYTF
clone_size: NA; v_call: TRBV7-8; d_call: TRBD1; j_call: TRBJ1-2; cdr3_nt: TGTGCCAGCAGCTTAGGGGGGGGACAGGGGGTCGTTGGCTACACCTTC; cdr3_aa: CASSLGGGQGVVGYTF
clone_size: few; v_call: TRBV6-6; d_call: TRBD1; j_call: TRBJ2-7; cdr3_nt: TGTGCCAGCAGGGCCGGGACAGGGGCCACCTACGAGCAGTACTTC; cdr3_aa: CASRAGTGATYEQYF
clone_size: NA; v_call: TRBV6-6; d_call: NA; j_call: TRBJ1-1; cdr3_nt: TGTGCCAGCAGTATCGGGAACACTGAAGCTTTCTTT; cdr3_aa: CASSIGNTEAFF
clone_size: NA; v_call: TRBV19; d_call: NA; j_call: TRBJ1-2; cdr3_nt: TGTGCCAGCCACCCTCCGGGACACTGGGCCTATGGCTACACCTTC; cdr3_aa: CASHPPGHWAYGYTF
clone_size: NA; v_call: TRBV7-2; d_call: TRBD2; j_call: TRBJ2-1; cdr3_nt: TGTGCCAGCAGTTATAGCGGGGGGGGGTACAATGAGCAGTTCTTC; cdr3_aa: CASSYSGGGYNEQFF
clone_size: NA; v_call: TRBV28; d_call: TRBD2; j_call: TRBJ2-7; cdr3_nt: TGTGCCAGCAGTCCCCGGGGTAGCGGGAGAAGCGAGCAGTACTTC; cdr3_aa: CASSPRGSGRSEQYF
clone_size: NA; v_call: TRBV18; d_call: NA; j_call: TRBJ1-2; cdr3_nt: TGTGCCAGCTCACCGGGGCTAGACTATGGCTACACCTTC; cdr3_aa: CASSPGLDYGYTF
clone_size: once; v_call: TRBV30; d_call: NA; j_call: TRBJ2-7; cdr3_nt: TGTGCCTGGAGCCTCCGGCGGGGCTATAGCTCCTACGAGCAGTACTTC; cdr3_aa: CAWSLRRGYSSYEQYF
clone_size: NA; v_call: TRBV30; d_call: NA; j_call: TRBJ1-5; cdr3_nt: TGTGCCTGGAGTACCGGGGTGACCGCGGGCCAGCCCCAGCATTTT; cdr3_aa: CAWSTGVTAGQPQHF
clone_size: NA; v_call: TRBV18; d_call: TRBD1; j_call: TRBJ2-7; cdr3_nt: TGTGCCAGCTCACCTAGGACAGGGCTCTACGAGCAGTACTTC; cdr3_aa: CASSPRTGLYEQYF
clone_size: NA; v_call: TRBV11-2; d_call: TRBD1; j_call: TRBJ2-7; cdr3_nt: TGTGCCAGCAGCTTAGAAGACGGACAGGGAAGCTACGAGCAGTACTTC; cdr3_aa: CASSLEDGQGSYEQYF
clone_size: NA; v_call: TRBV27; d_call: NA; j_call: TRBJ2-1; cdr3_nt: TGTGCCAGCAGTTCCCTGGGGGCGTGGGTCTACAATGAGCAGTTCTTC; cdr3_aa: CASSSLGAWVYNEQFF
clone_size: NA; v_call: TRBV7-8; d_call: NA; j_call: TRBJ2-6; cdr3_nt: TGTGCCAGCAGCGATCCAGGGACTGGGGCCAACGTCCTGACTTTC; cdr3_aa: CASSDPGTGANVLTF
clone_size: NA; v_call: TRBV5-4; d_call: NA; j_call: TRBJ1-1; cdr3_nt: TGTGCCAGCAGCTTGGAAGGAGGCAATACTGAAGCTTTCTTT; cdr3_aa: CASSLEGGNTEAFF
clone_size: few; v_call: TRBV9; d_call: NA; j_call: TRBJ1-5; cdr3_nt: TGTGCCAGCAGCCCTCAGGGGCTCGGCAATCAGCCCCAGCATTTT; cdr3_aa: CASSPQGLGNQPQHF
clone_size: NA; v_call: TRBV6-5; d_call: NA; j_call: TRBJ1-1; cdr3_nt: TGTGCCAGCAGTTACGGGCAGATGAACACTGAAGCTTTCTTT; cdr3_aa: CASSYGQMNTEAFF
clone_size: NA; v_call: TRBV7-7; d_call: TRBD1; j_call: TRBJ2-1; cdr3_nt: TGTGCTAGCAGCGAGGGTCCAGGGGGTTCCTACAATGAGCAGTTCTTC; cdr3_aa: CASSEGPGGSYNEQFF
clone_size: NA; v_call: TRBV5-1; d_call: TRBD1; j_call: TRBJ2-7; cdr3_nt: TGCGCCAGCAGCTTGGGCGGGACAGGTTCCTACGAGCAGTACTTC; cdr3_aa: CASSLGGTGSYEQYF
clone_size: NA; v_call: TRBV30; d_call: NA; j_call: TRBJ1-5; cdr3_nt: TGTGCCTGGAGTGTACATTCCGGAGCCCAGCATTTT; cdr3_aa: CAWSVHSGAQHF
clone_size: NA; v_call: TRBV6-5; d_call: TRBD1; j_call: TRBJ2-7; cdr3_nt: TGTGCCAGCAGTTACTCGGGACAGATCCAGGGGGAGCAGTACTTC; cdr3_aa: CASSYSGQIQGEQYF
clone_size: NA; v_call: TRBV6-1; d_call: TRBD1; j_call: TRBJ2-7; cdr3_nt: TGTGCCAGCAGCTTAAATACGGGACAGATCCACGAGCAGTACTTC; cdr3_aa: CASSLNTGQIHEQYF
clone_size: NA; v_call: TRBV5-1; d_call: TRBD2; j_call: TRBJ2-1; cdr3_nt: TGCGCCAGCAGCTTCTTAGCGGGAGTAAACAATGAGCAGTTCTTC; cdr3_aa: CASSFLAGVNNEQFF
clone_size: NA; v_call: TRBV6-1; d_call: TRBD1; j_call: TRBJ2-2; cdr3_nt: TGTGCCAGCAGTGTGGACAGGGCCACCGGGGAGCTGTTTTTT; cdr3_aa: CASSVDRATGELFF
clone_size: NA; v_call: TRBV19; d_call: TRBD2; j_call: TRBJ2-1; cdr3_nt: TGTGCCAGTAGGGACAGGGCTAGCGGGAGGGCCTCGTCTGAGCAGTTCTTC; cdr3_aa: CASRDRASGRASSEQFF
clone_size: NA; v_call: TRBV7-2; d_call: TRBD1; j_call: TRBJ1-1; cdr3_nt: TGTGCCAGCAGCTCCTGGACAGGGATGAACACTGAAGCTTTCTTT; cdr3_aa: CASSSWTGMNTEAFF
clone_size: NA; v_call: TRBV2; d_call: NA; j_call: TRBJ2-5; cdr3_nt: TGTGCCAGCACCCTAGTGGAGACCCAGTACTTC; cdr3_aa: CASTLVETQYF
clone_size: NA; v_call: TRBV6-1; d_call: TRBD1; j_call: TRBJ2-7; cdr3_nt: TGTGCCAGCAGTGAGCCGGGACAGCGCTCCTACGAGCAGTACTTC; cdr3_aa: CASSEPGQRSYEQYF
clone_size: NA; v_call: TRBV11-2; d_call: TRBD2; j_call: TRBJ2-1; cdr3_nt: TGTGCCAGCAGCTTCGAACTAGCGGGATATGAGCAGTTCTTC; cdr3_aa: CASSFELAGYEQFF
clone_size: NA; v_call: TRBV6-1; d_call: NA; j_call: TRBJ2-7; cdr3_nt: TGTGCCAGCACCCGCCAGGGGAGAAACGACGAGCAGTACTTC; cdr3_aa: CASTRQGRNDEQYF